These T cell receptor beta chains were read from a single sample in a study of T cell repertoires in cytomegalovirus infection. These receptors are not linked to any known antigen. TCRdb analysed the reads with MiXCR anew, one entry per CDR3 protein. The data contain about 890,000 distinct CDR3 sequences, less than 35% of them seen just once; the ten biggest clones take up about an eighth. The material sequenced was cultured CD8+ T cells from PBMCs, taken from culture after CMV antigen stimulation. Source of these receptors: a human donor in good health (CMV status not recorded). Some clones in this sample may be carry-over from other donors' samples. The CDR3 runs from the conserved cysteine through the conserved F or W. D genes are given only for firm matches. The size of a clone is reported for some rows only, either as once, few or many, or as a class for expanded clones.

clone_size d_call j_call v_call cdr3_aa cdr3_nt
NA TRBD1 TRBJ1-5 TRBV2 CASSDLDRAVNQPQHF TGTGCCAGCAGTGACCTGGACAGGGCCGTAAATCAGCCCCAGCATTTT
few TRBD2 TRBJ2-4 TRBV7-9 CASSLAIAGDAKNIQYF TGTGCCAGCAGCTTAGCGATCGCGGGGGATGCCAAAAACATTCAGTACTTC
NA NA TRBJ1-1 TRBV5-1 CASSPEGGRYTEAFF TGCGCCAGCAGCCCGGAAGGGGGGAGGTACACTGAAGCTTTCTTT
few NA TRBJ2-2 TRBV19 CASSMRGQYTGELFF TGTGCCAGTAGTATGCGGGGACAATACACCGGGGAGCTGTTTTTT
NA NA TRBJ2-3 TRBV7-6 CASNQNPPGTSTDTQYF TGTGCTAGCAACCAAAACCCACCCGGGACTAGCACAGATACGCAGTATTTT
few TRBD2 TRBJ2-7 TRBV27 CASSLSLGLAGGAFYEQYF TGTGCCAGCAGTTTATCGCTGGGGCTAGCGGGGGGCGCGTTTTACGAGCAGTACTTC
NA NA TRBJ1-1 TRBV18 CASSPVGGTEAFF TGTGCCAGCTCACCAGTAGGCGGGACTGAAGCTTTCTTT
once NA TRBJ2-3 TRBV7-9 CASSHLEVTQYF TGTGCCAGCAGCCACCTAGAGGTTACGCAGTATTTT
NA NA TRBJ2-1 TRBV4-1 CASSQGRGVINEQFF TGCGCCAGCAGCCAAGGAAGGGGAGTTATCAATGAGCAGTTCTTC
NA NA TRBJ2-3 TRBV11-3 CASSLWGNSADTQYF TGTGCCAGCAGCTTATGGGGCAATAGTGCAGATACGCAGTATTTT
NA NA TRBJ2-2 TRBV2 CASSEWLGGFDTGELFF TGTGCCAGCAGTGAATGGTTAGGGGGATTCGACACCGGGGAGCTGTTTTTT